This record looks at one TCR beta chain sequence and its context. These data are taken from a study of blood T cell repertoires in COVID-19. Study-level information: Acute and convalescent COVID-19 samples came from the United States, Italy and Spain. Sources were T cells, B-cell-depleted T cells, or PBMCs; the material itself was cDNA or gDNA.

Study processing details: Estimation of nucleated cell counts relied on the amplification of reference gene primers. This table comes from immunoSEQ multiplex PCR, and its TCRdb copy is limited to in-frame clones, with some not included. That table gives V, J and clone size, and the DNA gave D and trimming. The sample lists around 300,000 clones, more than 75% seen once, with 1% in the top ten. Trimming at V came to 5 bases and at J to 7 bases, leaving 14 bases not matched to a gene. The CDR3 length is 18 residues. The germline CDR1 and CDR2 sequences are MRHNA and SNTAGT. The sequencing input was peripheral blood. The TCR originated in a man aged 45-65 years with active or convalescent COVID-19. The genes are TRBV6-4 and TRBJ1-6, with 10 bases fitting TRBD1. Here the CDR3 reads CASSKRQGALRSNSPLHF. CDR3 coding DNA: TGTGCCAGCAGTAAGAGACAGGGGGCGCTTCGCTCCAATTCACCCCTCCACTTT.